These 21 T cell receptor beta chains originate from one sample sequenced in a study of blood T cells in healthy people across ages. A sample-barcoded 5' primer and a J-beta primer mix were used in a second PCR of about 7 to 12 cycles. Using its own MiXCR run on the 5' RACE reads, TCRdb lists one record per CDR3 protein. This sample has 1.5 million or so distinct CDR3 sequences, with 42% found just once. The sequencing input was blood. These receptors all stem from a woman between 18 and 29 years old in good health.

This sequence joins TRBV6-1 and TRBJ2-7; 7 nucleotides align to TRBD2. This CDR3 is 13 amino acids long. Germline V CDR1 and CDR2: MNHNS, SASEGT. The J segment lost 3 bases and the V segment lost 6 bases, leaving 5 bases of the junction unmatched. CDR3 sequence (DNA): TGTGCCAGCAGCACCTGGGAGGGCTACGAGCAGTACTTC. This encodes CASSTWEGYEQYF.

The chain carries TRBV27 and TRBJ2-3; D is possibly TRBD1 (6 bases). Germline CDR1 MNHEY, CDR2 SMNVEV (reference sequence). The V gene lost 5 bases and the J gene lost 2 bases, with 17 bases spanning the gap. The CDR3 runs 16 residues. In nucleotides, the CDR3 is TGTGCCAGCAGTGTGTCCGGGACAAACCCCACAGATACGCAGTATTTT. Encoded protein: CASSVSGTNPTDTQYF.

This clonotype turned up a few times. This chain joins TRBV29-1 and TRBJ1-2, with D possibly being TRBD1 (6 bases). CDR1 and CDR2 from the germline V gene are SQVTM and ANQGSEA. This CDR3 has 13 amino acids. The V and J ends lost 7 bases and 8 bases respectively, with 20 bases between them. The CDR3 DNA follows: TGCAGCGCCCAGGTGGGGGGCAGTGAAGGCTACACCTTC. Translated, it gives CSAQVGGSEGYTF.

The genes are TRBV13 and TRBJ2-2; D may be TRBD1 or TRBD2 (6 bases each). The V end was cut by 5 bases, the J end by 0 bases, with 16 bases between. Germline values: CDR1 PRHDT, CDR2 FYEKMQ (reference sequence). This CDR3 has 17 residues. The CDR3 loop reads CASSPRGGIANTGELFF. The DNA of the CDR3 is TGTGCCAGCAGCCCTAGAGGGGGGATCGCGAACACCGGGGAGCTGTTTTTT.

V is TRBV28 and J is TRBJ1-5; tentatively, D is TRBD1 (6 bases). V lost 7 bases and J lost 5, with 21 bases in between. This CDR3 is built from 16 residues. CDR1 and CDR2 from the germline V gene are MDHEN and SYDVKM. The CDR3 coding sequence is TGTGCCAGCACCTCAATCCCCGGGACAATGGATCAGCCCCAGCATTTT. This gives the protein CASTSIPGTMDQPQHF.

The chain employs TRBV20-1 and TRBJ2-5; 10 bases align to TRBD1. The J call may be mistaken, given a closer DNA end match to TRBJ2-7. Germline assignment: CDR1 DFQATT and CDR2 SNEGSKA (reference sequence). The CDR3 covers 16 residues. This CDR3 reads CSASIVPGQGLNEQYF. CDR3 DNA sequence: TGCAGTGCTAGCATAGTACCGGGACAGGGGTTGAACGAGCAGTACTTC.

This clonotype has just a few counts. The chain combines TRBV11-2 with TRBJ2-7, with a possible D match to TRBD2 (6 bases). This CDR3 is built from 15 residues. The V end lost 7 bases, the J end lost 6 bases, and 22 bases lay between the germline ends. Germline V lookup: CDR1 SGHAT, CDR2 FQNNGV. As DNA, the CDR3 is TGTGCCAGCACCTATGTCGGGCGGGGTTTCTTCGAGCAGTACTTC. Its protein is CASTYVGRGFFEQYF.

The chain employs TRBV6-6 and TRBJ2-3; 11 bases are a match to TRBD2. Germline CDR1 is MNHNY and CDR2 is SVGAGI (reference sequence). This CDR3 spans 15 amino acids. V shed 3 bases, J shed 14 bases, and the junction held 13 bases outside the gene matches. CDR3 DNA: TGTGCCAGCAGTTATACTAGCGGGAGTCTAAGTGGGCTGTATTTT. It codes for CASSYTSGSLSGLYF.

The rearrangement links TRBV29-1 to TRBJ1-1, with D perhaps TRBD1 (5 bases). The CDR3 length is 15 residues. Germline CDR1 is SQVTM and CDR2 is ANQGSEA. The germline V and J ends were trimmed by 0 bases and 5 bases, with 16 bases remaining between them. The CDR3 spells CSVEDRLGRGTEAFF. CDR3 DNA sequence: TGCAGCGTTGAAGATCGGTTAGGGAGGGGAACTGAAGCTTTCTTT.

The chain is built from TRBV7-9 and TRBJ2-7, with D possibly matching TRBD2 (6 bases). V lost 4 bases to trimming and J lost 2 bases, with 18 bases between them. The CDR3 contains 16 residues. Looked up from germline, CDR1 is SEHNR and CDR2 is FQNEAQ (reference sequence). In DNA form, the CDR3 reads TGTGCCAGCAGCTCACAGAAGAGGAGGGGTCCCTACGAGCAGTACTTC. Translating gives CASSSQKRRGPYEQYF.

This rearrangement joins TRBV20-1 to TRBJ2-1; tentatively, D is TRBD2 (6 bases). This CDR3 region has 15 residues. Germline CDR1 is DFQATT and CDR2 is SNEGSKA (reference sequence). Trimming pared 2 bases from V and 7 bases from J, leaving 18 bases between. The CDR3 DNA is TGCAGTGCTAGACCTATGTCCCGGGACTTAAATGAGCAGTTCTTC. This encodes CSARPMSRDLNEQFF.

This chain uses TRBV7-2 with TRBJ2-3, with 8 bases lining up with TRBD2. In germline, CDR1 is SGHTA, CDR2 FQGNSA. J gave up 4 bases and V 5 bases, and 11 bases lay outside the gene matches. The CDR3 runs 16 residues. CDR3: CASSRVGGGSADTQYF. The CDR3 nucleotides are TGTGCCAGCAGCCGCGTCGGGGGGGGAAGCGCAGATACGCAGTATTTT.

This clonotype has just a few counts. The gene calls are TRBV3-1 and TRBJ2-5; 8 bases map to TRBD2. CDR1 and CDR2 (germline): LGHDT, YNNKEL (reference sequence). The CDR3 loop spans 14 amino acids. The V segment lost 4 bases and the J segment 4 bases; nucleotides outside the gene matches: 5. The CDR3 sequence is CASSLYGGGETQYF. CDR3 nucleotides: TGTGCCAGCAGCCTTTACGGGGGGGGAGAGACCCAGTACTTC.

This clonotype has a handful of counts. The gene calls are TRBV6-1 and TRBJ2-3, with D unclear. CDR1 is MNHNS and CDR2 is SASEGT in the germline V gene. Trimming cost V 0 bases and J 6 bases, with 10 bases left between them. The CDR3 contains 14 residues. The CDR3 DNA reads as TGTGCCAGCAGTGAAGCGAGAGAGAGGGATACGCAGTATTTT. Translation: CASSEARERDTQYF.

A few counts support this clonotype. This chain connects TRBV29-1 to TRBJ2-5; unclear D gene. Germline lookup yields CDR1 SQVTM and CDR2 ANQGSEA. The CDR3 totals 13 residues. V was clipped by 4 bases and J by 4 bases, with 13 bases between them. CDR3 DNA: TGCAGCGTTGGAGCGACCAGAGGAGAGACCCAGTACTTC. This codes for CSVGATRGETQYF.

This clonotype was observed a few times. The rearrangement uses TRBV29-1 and TRBJ2-1; D is unclear. Germline V gene data show CDR1 as SQVTM and CDR2 as ANQGSEA. There are 15 residues in the CDR3. The ends were cut back, 0 bases at V and 0 bases at J, with 9 bases in the middle. CDR3 nucleotide sequence: TGCAGCGTTGAAGAAAGGGCAGGCTCCTACAATGAGCAGTTCTTC. Amino acid sequence: CSVEERAGSYNEQFF.

The table lists this clonotype with a few counts. The chain uses TRBV4-1 and TRBJ2-3; the D is unclear. The CDR3 runs 14 residues. V dropped 1 base and J dropped 5 bases, with 10 bases sitting between them. Germline V gene data show CDR1 as MGHRA and CDR2 as YSYEKL. CDR3 region: CASSQVESGDTQYF. CDR3 coding DNA: TGCGCCAGCAGCCAAGTTGAGTCCGGAGATACGCAGTATTTT.

The rearrangement uses TRBV20-1 and TRBJ2-3; TRBD2 agrees at 8 bases. V trimming: 5 bases; J trimming: 5 bases; junction bases outside the gene matches: 24. CDR1 and CDR2 from the germline V gene are DFQATT and SNEGSKA (reference sequence). CDR3 size: 19 residues. The DNA for the CDR3 is TGCAGTGCTCCGCCGGGGCTGGTGGCAAGCGGGGGCGGGGGAGATACGCAGTATTTT. This sequence encodes CSAPPGLVASGGGGDTQYF.

Details on this clonotype: At one of its ends the junction is not consistent with the germline gene, which may arise from a read error. The rearrangement uses TRBV5-1 and TRBJ2-5; TRBD2 might be the D (6 bases). The CDR3 is 17 residues long. Per the germline V gene, CDR1 is SGHRS and CDR2 is YFSETQ. The CDR3 DNA reads TGCGCCAGCAGCTCGTTTACCGGGACTGCCTTTAGGGAGACCCGGTACTTC. Protein: CASSSFTGTAFRETRYF.

This clonotype showed up just a few times. The gene calls are TRBV7-8 and TRBJ1-1; D ambiguous. The germline gives CDR1 SGHVS, CDR2 FQNEAQ. The CDR3 is 13 residues long. With 5 bases removed from V and 11 bases from J, the gap between germline ends came to 18 bases. This CDR3 is CASSPPRSSKAFF. The CDR3 DNA sequence: TGTGCCAGCAGCCCCCCAAGGTCCTCCAAGGCTTTCTTT.

V gene TRBV5-1 combines with J gene TRBJ2-3, with D maybe TRBD2 (6 bases). Per the germline V gene, CDR1 is SGHRS and CDR2 is YFSETQ. Trimming stripped 0 bases from V and 1 base from J, with 15 bases between. The CDR3 covers 17 residues. The CDR3 here is CASSLELGGVGTDTQYF. CDR3 in DNA: TGCGCCAGCAGCTTGGAACTGGGCGGGGTGGGCACAGATACGCAGTATTTT.